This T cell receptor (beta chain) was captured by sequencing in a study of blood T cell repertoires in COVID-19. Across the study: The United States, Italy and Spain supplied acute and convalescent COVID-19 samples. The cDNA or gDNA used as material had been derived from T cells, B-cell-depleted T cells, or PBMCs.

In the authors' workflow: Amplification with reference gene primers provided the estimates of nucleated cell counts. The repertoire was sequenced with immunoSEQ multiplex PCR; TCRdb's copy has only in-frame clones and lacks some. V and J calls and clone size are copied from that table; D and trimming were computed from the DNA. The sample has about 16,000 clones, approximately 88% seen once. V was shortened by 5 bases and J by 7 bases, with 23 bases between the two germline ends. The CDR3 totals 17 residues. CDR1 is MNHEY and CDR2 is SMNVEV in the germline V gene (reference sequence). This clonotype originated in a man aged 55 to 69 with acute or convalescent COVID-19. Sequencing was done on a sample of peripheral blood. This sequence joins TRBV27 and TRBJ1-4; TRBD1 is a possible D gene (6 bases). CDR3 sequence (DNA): TGTGCCAGCAGTCCCATATTCATATCAGGGGTTGGTGAAAAACTGTTTTTT. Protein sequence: CASSPIFISGVGEKLFF.